These 30 T cell receptor beta chains were sequenced from one sample in a study of blood T cells in healthy people across ages. Primers used in a second PCR of about 7 to 12 cycles were a sample-barcoded 5' primer and a J-beta primer mix. One entry per CDR3 protein results from TCRdb running MiXCR on the 5' RACE reads. In the table there are 650,000 to 1,000,000 distinct CDR3 sequences, more than 35% of which are singletons. The sequenced sample was blood. The receptors shown here come from a man older than 75 in good health.

In this sample, this clonotype turned up a few times. The CDR3 sequence is CASSLVQREGHRNEQFF. CDR3 nucleotides: TGTGCCAGCAGCTTAGTTCAGCGGGAGGGCCATCGCAATGAGCAGTTCTTC. This chain uses TRBV7-8 with TRBJ2-1; 10 nucleotides agree with TRBD2. The V gene end was trimmed by 1 base and the J gene end by 6 bases; junction bases not matched to a gene: 9. This CDR3 contains 17 residues. The V gene's germline CDR1 is SGHVS and CDR2 FQNEAQ. The complete variable domain, with remaining parts taken from reference TRBV7-8 and TRBJ2-1, reads GAGVSQSPRYKVAKRGQDVALRCDPISGHVSLFWYQQALGQGPEFLTYFQNEAQLDKSGLPSDRFFAERPEGSVSTLKIQRTQQEDSAVYLCASSLVQREGHRNEQFFGPGTRLTVL.

The table lists this clonotype with a few counts. The V call is TRBV6-6, the J call TRBJ2-1; D possibly uses TRBD1 or TRBD2 (6 bases each). Germline loops: CDR1 MNHNY, CDR2 SVGAGI (reference sequence). The CDR3 spans 13 residues. Trimming took off 4 bases at V and 5 bases at J, with 9 bases between the two ends. The CDR3 sequence: CASSWGDNNEQFF. CDR3 nucleotides: TGTGCCAGCAGTTGGGGGGACAACAATGAGCAGTTCTTC.

The chain uses TRBV6-2 or TRBV6-3 and TRBJ2-7; 9 bases match TRBD2. Germline V lookup: CDR1 MNHEY, CDR2 SVGEGT. With V trimmed by 2 bases and J by 1 base, 9 bases remained unmatched. This CDR3 has 17 residues. In DNA, the CDR3 is TGTGCCAGCAGTTACGCTCAAGAGACTAGCGGATCCTACGAGCAGTACTTC. It is translated as CASSYAQETSGSYEQYF.

This clonotype was observed a handful of times. The rearrangement links TRBV5-1 to TRBJ2-1; tentative D call: TRBD1 (5 bases). Trimming shortened V by 4 bases and J by 8 bases, and 16 bases separated the two germline ends. Germline V gene data show CDR1 as SGHRS and CDR2 as YFSETQ. The CDR3 sequence is 14 residues long. CDR3 DNA: TGCGCCAGCAGCCTGGATTTGGGGCCCGATGAGCAGTTCTTC. Encoded protein: CASSLDLGPDEQFF.

This clonotype showed up just a few times. The chain has TRBV20-1 and TRBJ1-1, with TRBD1 matching over 7 bases. Trimming removed 5 bases from V and 7 bases from J; junction bases left unmatched: 10. The germline CDR1 and CDR2 sequences are DFQATT and SNEGSKA (reference sequence). This CDR3 spans 13 amino acids. The CDR3 nucleotides are TGCAGTGCTTTTGGGACAGCCGATATTGAAGCTTTCTTT. Translation: CSAFGTADIEAFF.

This clonotype was counted a single time. The rearrangement links TRBV20-1 to TRBJ2-1, with D unresolved. The CDR3 extends over 13 amino acids. Trimming shortened V by 7 bases and J by 1 base, and 11 bases separated the two germline ends. Germline lookup yields CDR1 DFQATT and CDR2 SNEGSKA (reference sequence). CDR3 DNA: TGCAGTGAGTTTAGTGGGTCCTACAATGAGCAGTTCTTC. Translated: CSEFSGSYNEQFF.

Concerning this clonotype itself: A junction end diverges from the germline sequence, so it may reflect a read error. The chain couples TRBV7-8 to TRBJ2-1; 11 positions match TRBD2. The CDR3 spans 17 residues. Per the germline V gene, CDR1 is SGHVS and CDR2 is FQNEAQ. CDR3 loop: CASSLATGTSGYNERFF. In DNA form, the CDR3 reads TGTGCCAGCAGCTTAGCTACTGGGACTAGCGGATACAATGAGCGGTTCTTC. Complete variable domain (other parts from reference TRBV7-8 and TRBJ2-1): GAGVSQSPRYKVAKRGQDVALRCDPISGHVSLFWYQQALGQGPEFLTYFQNEAQLDKSGLPSDRFFAERPEGSVSTLKIQRTQQEDSAVYLCASSLATGTSGYNERFFGPGTRLTVL.

The genes are TRBV27 and TRBJ1-6; TRBD1 is a possible D gene (5 bases). The CDR3 has 17 residues. Between the trimmed V and J ends, which lost 4 bases and 2 bases, there was a span of 15 bases. Germline V CDR1 and CDR2: MNHEY, SMNVEV (reference sequence). This CDR3 is CASSSQGSRTYNSPLHF. CDR3 nucleotide sequence: TGTGCCAGCAGTTCGCAGGGTTCGAGAACCTATAATTCACCCCTCCACTTT.

This chain uses TRBV29-1 with TRBJ2-3; 11 bases align to TRBD2. After removal of 0 bases from V and 3 bases from J, the junction contained 8 bases not matched to a gene. The CDR3 consists of 17 residues. Germline lookup yields CDR1 SQVTM and CDR2 ANQGSEA. The CDR3 nucleotides read TGCAGCGTTGAAGAAATCGGGACTAGCGGTAGAACAGATACGCAGTATTTT. Translated, it gives CSVEEIGTSGRTDTQYF.

CDR3 sequence (DNA): TGTGCCAGCAGCGTGGGACAGAATAATGAAAAACTGTTTTTT. Translating gives CASSVGQNNEKLFF. V and J are TRBV13 and TRBJ1-4; 7 bases match TRBD1. Per the germline V gene, CDR1 is PRHDT and CDR2 is FYEKMQ (reference sequence). V shed 5 bases, J shed 4 bases, and the junction held 4 bases outside the gene matches. This CDR3 has 14 amino acids.

This clonotype was picked up many times. V usage is TRBV3-1 and J usage is TRBJ2-1; 9 bases are shared with TRBD2. Germline trimming cut 0 bases from V and 7 bases from J; bases unmatched to any gene: 7. The CDR3 has 16 amino acids. Germline CDR1 LGHDT, CDR2 YNNKEL (reference sequence). The CDR3 coding sequence is TGTGCCAGCAGCCAAGAGGCTCTAGCGGGAAAAAATGAGCAGTTCTTC. Translated: CASSQEALAGKNEQFF.

This clonotype was picked up a small number of times. J is TRBJ2-2 and V is TRBV7-3; 9 nucleotides agree with TRBD1. Looked up from germline, CDR1 is SGHTA and CDR2 is FQGTGA. The CDR3 covers 16 residues. The J segment lost 4 bases and the V segment lost 5 bases, leaving 8 bases of the junction unmatched. CDR3 DNA sequence: TGTGCCAGCAGCGATGGAGGACAGGGGACCACCGGGGAGCTGTTTTTT. Translated, it gives CASSDGGQGTTGELFF.

This clonotype was counted a few times. The V and J genes are TRBV14 and TRBJ2-3; 7 nucleotides match TRBD1. CDR1 and CDR2 (germline): SGHDN, FVKESK. The V gene end was trimmed by 1 base and the J gene end by 3 bases; junction bases not matched to a gene: 7. The CDR3 runs to 16 residues. This chain's CDR3 is CASSQGQGPKTDTQYF. CDR3 bases: TGTGCCAGCAGCCAAGGACAGGGCCCCAAAACAGATACGCAGTATTTT.

The gene calls are TRBV11-3 and TRBJ2-1; the match to TRBD2 covers 7 bases. The J segment lost 8 bases and the V segment lost 1 base, leaving 8 bases of the junction unmatched. There are 15 residues in the CDR3. Germline CDR1 is SGHNT and CDR2 is YENEEA. The CDR3 nucleotides are TGTGCCAGCAGCTTAGGGGGCGGGAGTAGGGATGAGCAGTTCTTC. Protein sequence: CASSLGGGSRDEQFF.

The J gene is TRBJ2-5, the V gene TRBV3-1, with D unclear. Germline values: CDR1 LGHDT, CDR2 YNNKEL (reference sequence). The CDR3 has 13 amino acids. Trimming left V 4 bases short and J 4 bases short, with 10 bases between. CDR3 nucleotide sequence: TGTGCCAGCAGCCGTGCCCCCACAGAGACCCAGTACTTC. As protein: CASSRAPTETQYF.

For this clonotype: This may arise from a read error, as a much more abundant clone is one base away. This chain joins TRBV5-1 and TRBJ2-3; 7 nucleotides agree with TRBD2. CDR3 length equals 14 residues. Trimming cost V 7 bases and J 4 bases; bases outside gene matches: 9. Looked up from germline, CDR1 is SGHRS and CDR2 is YFSETQ. CDR3 sequence (DNA): TGCGCCAGCCGGCCGGGAGGATCGGCAGATACGCAGTATTTT. Its protein is CASRPGGSADTQYF. Full variable domain (remainder filled in from reference TRBV5-1 and TRBJ2-3): KAGVTQTPRYLIKTRGQQVTLSCSPISGHRSVSWYQQTPGQGLQFLFEYFSETQRNKGNFPGRFSGRQFSNSRSEMNVSTLELGDSALYLCASRPGGSADTQYFGPGTRLTVL.

This chain connects TRBV3-1 to TRBJ2-5; D tentatively reads TRBD1 or TRBD2 (5 bases each). This CDR3 spans 15 amino acids. Trimming pared 5 bases from V and 11 bases from J, leaving 24 bases between. Germline CDR1 and CDR2: LGHDT and YNNKEL (reference sequence). CDR3 in DNA: TGTGCCAGCAGCTTCCTCCGGGGATCCGTGGGGGAGCAGTACTTC. It codes for CASSFLRGSVGEQYF.

V and J are TRBV7-2 and TRBJ2-3; TRBD2 agrees at 9 bases. This CDR3 contains 16 residues. The germline gives CDR1 SGHTA, CDR2 FQGNSA. V was pared by 5 bases and J by 7 bases, with 13 bases of the junction left unmatched. The DNA of the CDR3 is TGTGCCAGCAGCCCGGAGGGCGGGAGGGCTAGAAATACGCAGTATTTT. This sequence encodes CASSPEGGRARNTQYF.

V usage is TRBV18 and J usage is TRBJ1-6; 8 bases are shared with TRBD1. The CDR3 runs to 15 residues. Germline CDR1 KGHSH, CDR2 LQKENI. V lost 6 bases and J lost 5; bases outside the gene matches: 6. CDR3 nucleotides: TGTGCCAGCTCTATCAAGGGACAGGATAATTCACCCCTCCACTTT. Encoded protein: CASSIKGQDNSPLHF.

This clonotype was counted between two and nine times. This chain connects TRBV20-1 to TRBJ2-5, with D unclear. Germline V gene lookup returns CDR1 DFQATT and CDR2 SNEGSKA (reference sequence). The CDR3 runs 13 residues. Trimming left V 0 bases short and J 0 bases short, with 5 bases between. The CDR3 nucleotides read TGCAGTGCTAGAGAACCGTACCAAGAGACCCAGTACTTC. This encodes CSAREPYQETQYF.

The chain recombines TRBV6-2 or TRBV6-3 with TRBJ1-2; a weak D match, TRBD1 (6 bases). This CDR3 comprises 14 residues. The germline V gene has CDR1 MNHEY and CDR2 SVGEGT. Between the trimmed V and J ends, which lost 4 bases and 1 base, there was a span of 10 bases. The CDR3, as DNA: TGTGCCAGCAGTTCTGACAGGAGTAACTATGGCTACACCTTC. It translates to CASSSDRSNYGYTF.

The gene calls are TRBV14 and TRBJ2-4, with no clear D. Germline assignment: CDR1 SGHDN and CDR2 FVKESK. Trimming left V 1 base short and J 7 bases short, with 14 bases between. The CDR3 has 15 amino acids. Written as DNA, the CDR3 is TGTGCCAGCAGCCAAGGACCCCTCACTCGGAACATTCAGTACTTC. It codes for CASSQGPLTRNIQYF.

This clonotype was observed at least ten times. The V call is TRBV12-3 or TRBV12-4, the J call TRBJ2-5, with D uncertain. Trimming shortened V by 5 bases and J by 11 bases, and 15 bases separated the two germline ends. There are 12 residues in the CDR3. CDR3 nucleotide sequence: TGTGCCAGCAGTCGGACGGAAAATGAGCAGTACTTC. It is translated as CASSRTENEQYF.

This clonotype came up a few times. A much larger clone differs by one base, so this may be a read error. The chain combines TRBV6-2 or TRBV6-3 with TRBJ2-1; 7 nucleotides align to TRBD2. The J call may be wrong; the DNA end is better matched by TRBJ2-7. Germline assignment: CDR1 MNHEY and CDR2 SVGEGT. The CDR3 is 15 amino acids. The CDR3 bases are TGTGCCAGCGGTATAAAGCGGGGCGCCTACAATGAGCAGTACTTC. This translates into CASGIKRGAYNEQYF.

There are a few counts of this clonotype. V is TRBV5-1 and J is TRBJ2-1; 8 nucleotides align to TRBD2. V dropped 4 bases and J dropped 0; count of bases not matched to a gene: 9. Germline V gives CDR1 SGHRS, CDR2 YFSETQ. CDR3 length: 17 amino acids. The CDR3 here is CASSRRLLADSYNEQFF. The CDR3, as DNA: TGCGCCAGCAGCAGAAGGTTACTAGCGGACTCCTACAATGAGCAGTTCTTC.

This sequence joins TRBV2 and TRBJ1-2; the match to TRBD1 covers 9 bases. The CDR3 contains 13 residues. Germline assignment: CDR1 SNHLY and CDR2 FYNNEI. V shed 6 bases and J 5 bases; nucleotides not matched to a gene: 4. The CDR3 DNA follows: TGTGCCAGCAGATCTGGGACAGGGTATGGCTACACCTTC. It codes for CASRSGTGYGYTF. Using reference TRBV2 and TRBJ1-2 for the parts outside the CDR3, the full variable domain is EPEVTQTPSHQVTQMGQEVILRCVPISNHLYFYWYRQILGQKVEFLVSFYNNEISEKSEIFDDQFSVERPDGSNFTLKIRSTKLEDSAMYFCASRSGTGYGYTFGSGTRLTVV.

About this clonotype itself: A much larger clone sits a single nucleotide away, making a read error possible. The gene calls are TRBV10-3 and TRBJ1-1; TRBD1 agrees at 7 bases. From germline, CDR1 is ENHRY and CDR2 SYGVKD. J was trimmed by 1 base and V by 8 bases; bases with no gene match: 4. This CDR3 region has 13 residues. CDR3 nucleotides: TGTGCCATCCGCGACAGGGAGAACACTGAAGCTTTCTTT. Translating it yields CAIRDRENTEAFF.

The J gene is TRBJ2-5, the V gene TRBV12-3 or TRBV12-4; D is possibly TRBD2 (6 bases). The DNA end favors TRBJ2-7, so the J call may be wrong. The CDR3 runs to 15 residues. CDR3 DNA: TGTGCCAGCAGCCCTCCGGGACTCTCTAGCTACGAGCAGTACTTC. The encoded protein is CASSPPGLSSYEQYF.

The chain couples TRBV28 to TRBJ2-1; 10 nucleotides line up with TRBD2. Germline loops: CDR1 MDHEN, CDR2 SYDVKM. CDR3 length: 14 residues. J was trimmed by 10 bases and V by 8 bases; bases with no gene match: 11. The CDR3: CASGSGGGSDEQFF. The CDR3 region has the DNA TGTGCCAGCGGAAGCGGGGGGGGATCGGACGAGCAGTTCTTC.

V usage is TRBV29-1 and J usage is TRBJ1-2; tentative D call: TRBD1 (6 bases). Trimming removed 7 bases from V and 1 base from J, with 10 bases in between. This CDR3 is 12 amino acids long. Germline V CDR1 and CDR2: SQVTM, ANQGSEA. The CDR3 coding sequence is TGCAGCGCTACACAGGGTAACTATGGCTACACCTTC. Protein sequence: CSATQGNYGYTF. Full variable domain (outside the CDR3, taken from reference TRBV29-1 and TRBJ1-2): SAVISQKPSRDICQRGTSLTIQCQVDSQVTMMFWYRQQPGQSLTLIATANQGSEATYESGFVIDKFPISRPNLTFSTLTVSNMSPEDSSIYLCSATQGNYGYTFGSGTRLTVV.